These 9 T cell receptor beta chains share one sample of origin, sequenced in a study of neurological immune-mediated disorders. MiXCR, applied by TCRdb to the 5' RACE reads, yields one record per CDR3 protein. The sample yields about 48,000 distinct CDR3 sequences, about 23% seen once. The sequenced sample was PBMCs. These receptors came from a woman in her sixties or seventies in good health.

V and J are TRBV14 and TRBJ1-1; unclear D gene. V lost 5 bases and J lost 4, with 14 bases in between. Germline V gene data show CDR1 as SGHDN and CDR2 as FVKESK. The CDR3 is made up of 14 amino acids. CDR3 region: CASSSQIRGTEAFF. CDR3 nucleotide sequence: TGTGCCAGCAGCTCCCAGATACGCGGCACTGAAGCTTTCTTT. Full variable domain (missing parts from reference TRBV14 and TRBJ1-1): EAGVTQFPSHSVIEKGQTVTLRCDPISGHDNLYWYRRVMGKEIKFLLHFVKESKQDESGMPNNRFLAERTGGTYSTLKVQPAELEDSGVYFCASSSQIRGTEAFFGQGTRLTVV.

CDR3 region: CASSRDWTQYF. The CDR3 bases are TGTGCCAGCAGCCGGGATTGGACCCAGTACTTC. This sequence joins TRBV3-1 and TRBJ2-5; D remains ambiguous. The CDR3 sequence is 11 residues long. V dropped 4 bases and J dropped 7 bases, with 7 bases sitting between them. In germline, CDR1 is LGHDT, CDR2 YNNKEL (reference sequence).

This clonotype was counted ten times or more. The chain links TRBV20-1 to TRBJ1-1; TRBD1 aligns across 7 bases. After removal of 3 bases from V and 4 bases from J, the junction contained 5 bases not matched to a gene. Germline values: CDR1 DFQATT, CDR2 SNEGSKA (reference sequence). This CDR3 contains 13 residues. Here the CDR3 reads CSASPDRVTEAFF. In DNA form, the CDR3 reads TGCAGTGCTAGCCCTGACAGGGTCACTGAAGCTTTCTTT.

This clonotype showed up many times. The genes are TRBV7-2 and TRBJ2-3; no firm D call. This CDR3 spans 14 amino acids. Germline V gives CDR1 SGHTA, CDR2 FQGNSA. The ends were cut back, 0 bases at V and 0 bases at J, with 4 bases in the middle. The CDR3 loop reads CASSLATSTDTQYF. CDR3 DNA sequence: TGTGCCAGCAGCTTAGCTACTAGCACAGATACGCAGTATTTT.

Many counts were recorded for this clonotype. This chain uses TRBV7-2 with TRBJ2-3, with D hard to call. Germline values: CDR1 SGHTA, CDR2 FQGNSA. The CDR3 has 13 amino acids. The V gene lost 7 bases and the J gene lost 0 bases, with 8 bases spanning the gap. CDR3 sequence: CASKSLSTDTQYF. For the CDR3, the DNA is TGTGCCAGCAAATCGCTTAGCACAGATACGCAGTATTTT.

This clonotype occurred many times. The chain couples TRBV15 to TRBJ2-1; no definite D call. The germline gives CDR1 LNHNV, CDR2 YYDKDF (reference sequence). V shed 1 base and J shed 7 bases, with 8 bases lying between them. The CDR3 extends over 13 amino acids. The CDR3 region has the DNA TGTGCCACCAGCAGAGGGAGAGGTAATGAGCAGTTCTTC. Protein sequence: CATSRGRGNEQFF.

This clonotype was detected many times. The chain employs TRBV20-1 and TRBJ2-5, with D uncertain. The V and J ends lost 0 bases and 1 base respectively, with 9 bases between them. The CDR3 has 14 residues. The germline CDR1 and CDR2 sequences are DFQATT and SNEGSKA (reference sequence). The CDR3 loop is CSARDVRTQETQYF. The CDR3 DNA reads TGCAGTGCTAGAGATGTGAGGACCCAAGAGACCCAGTACTTC.

This clonotype has ten or more counts. The chain links TRBV20-1 to TRBJ2-1; maybe TRBD2 (6 bases). Trimming took off 0 bases at V and 9 bases at J, with 18 bases between the two ends. The CDR3 runs 15 residues. Germline loops: CDR1 DFQATT, CDR2 SNEGSKA (reference sequence). CDR3 region: CSARDRRTGAGEQFF. The CDR3 DNA is TGCAGTGCTAGAGATAGGAGAACAGGAGCGGGTGAGCAGTTCTTC.

Ten or more counts support this clonotype. The CDR3 is CASSQTSGGYTGELFF. The CDR3 DNA reads TGCGCCAGCAGCCAAACCTCCGGGGGGTACACCGGGGAGCTGTTTTTT. The chain is built from TRBV4-3 and TRBJ2-2; 7 positions match TRBD2. With V trimmed by 2 bases and J by 3 bases, 6 bases remained unmatched. Germline V CDR1 and CDR2: LGHNA, YSLEER. This CDR3 comprises 16 residues.